This note documents a single T cell receptor (beta chain) sequence. Antigen unknown. Naive CD8 cells lacked CD45RO, underwent positive selection for CCR7 and left out terminally differentiated effector memory CD45RA+ cells. The study enrolled healthy HIV-negative adults without recent acute infections or vaccinations as donors. Libraries were prepared by immunoSEQ multiplex PCR; TCRdb keeps only in-frame clonotypes and omits some of them. The sample carries roughly 770,000 clones, around 96% recorded once. Losses at the gene ends were 3 bases for V and 0 bases for J; bases not matched to a gene: 6. CDR1 and CDR2 (germline): SGDLS, YYNGEE. The CDR3 is 15 residues long. These data originate in a study of shared clonotypes between healthy human individuals. Study-level points and caveats: Some naive CD4 clonotypes, 4% to 6%, turned up in common across four donors.

This rearrangement joins TRBV9 to TRBJ2-7; 7 bases agree with TRBD1. The receptor was derived from a man younger than 45 in good health. Sequencing was carried out using naive CD8+ T cells sorted from blood. Written as DNA, the CDR3 is TGTGCCAGCAGCGAATGGGACAGCAGCTCCTACGAGCAGTACTTC. Its translation is CASSEWDSSSYEQYF.